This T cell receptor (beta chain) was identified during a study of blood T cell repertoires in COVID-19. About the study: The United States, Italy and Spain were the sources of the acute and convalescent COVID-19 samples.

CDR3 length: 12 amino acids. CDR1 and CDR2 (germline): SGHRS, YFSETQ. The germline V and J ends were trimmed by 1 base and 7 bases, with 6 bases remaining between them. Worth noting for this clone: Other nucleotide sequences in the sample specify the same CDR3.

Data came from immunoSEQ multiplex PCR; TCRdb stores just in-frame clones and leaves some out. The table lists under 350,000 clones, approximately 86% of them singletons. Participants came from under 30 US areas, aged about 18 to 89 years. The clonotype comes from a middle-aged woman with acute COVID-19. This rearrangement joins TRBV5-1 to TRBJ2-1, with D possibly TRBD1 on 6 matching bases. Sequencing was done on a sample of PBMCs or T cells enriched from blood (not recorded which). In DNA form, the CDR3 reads TGCGCCAGCAGCTTGCAGGGGAATGAGCAGTTCTTC. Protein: CASSLQGNEQFF.